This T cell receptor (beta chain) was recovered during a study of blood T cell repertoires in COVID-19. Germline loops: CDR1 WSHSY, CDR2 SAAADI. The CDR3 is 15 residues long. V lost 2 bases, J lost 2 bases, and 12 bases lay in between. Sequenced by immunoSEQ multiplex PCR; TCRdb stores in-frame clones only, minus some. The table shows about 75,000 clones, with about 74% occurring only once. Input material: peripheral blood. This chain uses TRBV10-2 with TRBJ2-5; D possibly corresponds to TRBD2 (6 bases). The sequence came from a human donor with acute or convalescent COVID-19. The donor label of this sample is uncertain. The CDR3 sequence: CASSEGGAPQETQYF. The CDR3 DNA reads TGCGCCAGCAGTGAGGGCGGGGCCCCACAAGAGACCCAGTACTTC.